These T cell receptor beta chains were read from a single sample in a study of T cells after yellow fever vaccination. TCRdb used MiXCR to reprocess the 5' RACE reads, holding one entry per CDR3 protein. Of hundreds of thousands of distinct CDR3 sequences listed, roughly 5.6% are singletons. The input for sequencing was CD4+ T cells sorted from PBMCs, taken on the day of the yellow fever booster vaccination. These receptors originate from a man aged 18 to 35 who received the YFV17D yellow fever vaccine. Each CDR3 is given with its conserved first and last residue.

cdr3_aa	j_call	v_call
CASRNEQETQYF	TRBJ2-5	TRBV7-9
CASSKLGSDSPLHF	TRBJ1-6	TRBV6-5
CASSLGVLHNEQFF	TRBJ2-1	TRBV11-2
CSARVRGVIYDGYTF	TRBJ1-2	TRBV20-1
CASSLQGLIAETQYF	TRBJ2-5	TRBV12-3/TRBV12-4
CASSRGTEYMNTEAFF	TRBJ1-1	TRBV5-4
CASSSPMGRYNEQFF	TRBJ2-1	TRBV11-2
CASSVGRDSNQPQHF	TRBJ1-5	TRBV9
CSGMRVEETQYF	TRBJ2-5	TRBV29-1
CASSQGDPRGHFSGANVLTF	TRBJ2-6	TRBV4-2
CASSEQQSRYEQYF	TRBJ2-7	TRBV25-1
CATSRDPGRAEKLFF	TRBJ1-4	TRBV15
CASRGPPNEKLFF	TRBJ1-4	TRBV6-5
CASPPAGGEANTGELFF	TRBJ2-2	TRBV21-1
CADYRGRNTGELFF	TRBJ2-2	TRBV23-1
CASSLFRVLPQMNYGYTF	TRBJ1-2	TRBV12-3/TRBV12-4
CASSQMRSSYNEQFF	TRBJ2-1	TRBV4-3
CSADGGGAITDTQYF	TRBJ2-3	TRBV20-1
CASSESGLAGETQYF	TRBJ2-5	TRBV25-1
CASSLGGPYEQFF	TRBJ2-1	TRBV5-1
CASSPRGQGRHEQYF	TRBJ2-7	TRBV27
CASRSPGTGVNVYANVLTF	TRBJ2-6	TRBV11-2
CAISQGPGNQPQHF	TRBJ1-5	TRBV10-3
CASSQGGGTDTQYF	TRBJ2-3	TRBV4-3
CASSLGTVHNEQFF	TRBJ2-1	TRBV5-1
CASSPPSGGGEQFF	TRBJ2-1	TRBV12-3/TRBV12-4
CASRGTGATNEKLFF	TRBJ1-4	TRBV12-3/TRBV12-4
CASSGLRYNEQFF	TRBJ2-1	TRBV2
CASHREARQPQHF	TRBJ1-5	TRBV2
CASSQEGGLANTGELFF	TRBJ2-2	TRBV4-2
CASSPGQGGVGELFF	TRBJ2-2	TRBV7-6
CASSYSSRPNYGYTF	TRBJ1-2	TRBV6-2/TRBV6-3
CASSIQVNTEAFF	TRBJ1-1	TRBV5-5
CSDGTERYYGYTF	TRBJ1-2	TRBV29-1
CASSPLASGANVLTF	TRBJ2-6	TRBV4-1
CAGVVDRPDGLGTEAFF	TRBJ1-1	TRBV6-1
CASSETHRGVDTEAFF	TRBJ1-1	TRBV10-2
CASSPTLGTGVFRSPLHF	TRBJ1-6	TRBV4-2
CASSSDGTTNEKLFF	TRBJ1-4	TRBV5-1
CASSLAGSFGLFF	TRBJ2-2	TRBV5-4
CASSLTPPGQSSPLHF	TRBJ1-6	TRBV7-3
CASSLLAGVGDTQYF	TRBJ2-3	TRBV7-2
CASSTSGAQETQYF	TRBJ2-5	TRBV3-1
CSVAGYGEQYF	TRBJ2-7	TRBV29-1
CASSVSRFPTDTQYF	TRBJ2-3	TRBV9
CASSEVLGKETQYF	TRBJ2-5	TRBV2
CASSLDTVLQYF	TRBJ2-4	TRBV12-3/TRBV12-4
CASSQGQGPQETQYF	TRBJ2-5	TRBV12-3/TRBV12-4
CASSWDPTGWNTEAFF	TRBJ1-1	TRBV7-8
CSARDPLTQYF	TRBJ2-5	TRBV20-1
CASSLLGAGGPDTQYF	TRBJ2-3	TRBV4-2
CASSQDPLAGGLSSYNEQFF	TRBJ2-1	TRBV4-3
CASSRGLGNEQFF	TRBJ2-1	TRBV5-1